This TCR beta chain was recovered during a study of OX40 agonist ivuxolimab in advanced cancers. The assay was immunoSEQ multiplex PCR, and TCRdb's table has in-frame clones only and misses some. Of under 80,000 clones in the sample, roughly 85% were seen once. This clone was picked up a small number of times. Sample: CD4+ or CD8+ T cells sorted from blood, taken in a trial of the OX40 agonist ivuxolimab. This sequence was found in an adult with an advanced solid tumor such as melanoma, head and neck, liver or kidney cancer.

The CDR3 loop is CASSFVGTEQYF. CDR3 coding DNA: TGTGCCAGCAGCTTTGTGGGTACCGAGCAGTACTTC. The chain combines TRBV7-2 with TRBJ2-7; D gene ambiguous. Deletions cut 3 bases from V and 6 bases from J, with 9 bases between. The CDR3 totals 12 residues. The V gene's germline CDR1 is SGHTA and CDR2 FQGNSA. Complete variable domain (other parts from reference TRBV7-2 and TRBJ2-7): GAGVSQSPSNKVTEKGKDVELRCDPISGHTALYWYRQSLGQGLEFLIYFQGNSAPDKSGLPSDRFSAERTGGSVSTLTIQRTQQEDSAVYLCASSFVGTEQYFGPGTRLTVT.